This T cell receptor beta chain was recovered during a study of blood T cell repertoires in COVID-19. About the research overall: Samples representing acute and convalescent COVID-19 were sourced from the United States, Italy and Spain.

From germline, CDR1 is LNHDA and CDR2 SQIVND (reference sequence). CDR3 length: 15 residues. V lost 6 bases and J 4 bases, leaving 18 bases between the germline ends. Original analysis: The authors estimated nucleated cell counts from reference gene primer amplification. Sequenced by immunoSEQ multiplex PCR; TCRdb stores in-frame clones only, minus some. V, J and clone size derive from that table, while D and trimming were established from the DNA sequence. This sample carries roughly 92,000 clones, around 87% of them seen once, and the ten largest clones take around 7.4%. Sequenced input: peripheral blood. V gene TRBV19 combines with J gene TRBJ1-2, with D possibly matching TRBD1 (6 bases). This clonotype originated in a human donor with acute or convalescent COVID-19. The donor label of this sample is uncertain. CDR3 DNA sequence: TGTGCCAGTAGCCCCCCGGACAGAGCTACCTATGGCTACACCTTC. This codes for CASSPPDRATYGYTF.